The entry that follows covers one T cell receptor (beta chain) sequence. It lacks a known antigen. No base qualities exist here, and no much larger clone lies one base off it. The cohort consisted of some 730 healthy bone marrow donors. All cohort members were sampled while nominally healthy, although unrecorded immune exposures were likely present. The donor tested CMV seropositive, placing the donor among the roughly 300 seropositive members of the cohort. Each donor provided a peripheral blood sample, and peripheral blood mononuclear cells were used for TCR beta sequencing. The Qiagen DNeasy Blood Extraction Kit was used to extract genomic DNA from the blood cell samples. The entry originates in a study of cytomegalovirus exposure and HLA in healthy donors (TCRdb year 2017). About the investigation overall: An earlier analysis of about 530 of the donors reported 250 to 350 Gb of sequence data and around 100 million unique TCR beta sequences obtained from around 170 million T cells. The study used immunosequencing to profile the T cell repertoires of several hundred subjects and linked those repertoires to cytomegalovirus serostatus. Among some 400 genotyped donors of the cohort, an average of around 250,000 unique TCR beta nucleotide sequences was sequenced per donor, of which approximately 19% were non-productive. Along with the approximately 670-subject first cohort, a separate validation cohort of around 120 different subjects was used. The aim of the study was to test whether cataloging public T cell receptors could identify signatures of past pathogen exposure. Genome-wide SNP genotypes for about three fifths of the roughly 670 donors were used in a later genetic analysis, which treated that subset as a discovery cohort. Of the approximately 400 genotyped donors, about 80% fell in the genetic ancestry cluster associated with self-reported Caucasian donors. In an earlier analysis of a few hundred of the donors, high-throughput TCR beta sequencing was used to judge whether each TCR beta V gene segment behaved as functional or pseudogenic. Donor age, sex, ethnicity and CMV serostatus were collected together with the repertoire data. HLA typing included class I and class II loci at four-digit resolution. In a later analysis, previously published TCR beta repertoires from 666 donors were re-analyzed and high-resolution HLA genotyping was added so that TCR occurrence patterns could be studied. The number of typed donors differed by locus: about 620-640 for A, B, C, DRB1 and DQB1; approximately 540 for DQA1; around 580 for DPA1; and 400 to 480 for DPB1. Because of strong linkage in the cohort, 5 or 6 DR-DQ haplotypes were treated as single units for association and clustering. An early release that covered about 600 HLA-typed donors contained approximately 300 gigabases of sequencing data and tens of millions of unique TCR sequences. All discovery cohort repertoires had been generated using a single sequencing platform. Rather than using new phenotypic data, the later analysis identified candidate immune exposures from TCR beta sequences and from how often those sequences occurred across donors. To predict cytomegalovirus infection status, the study combined high-throughput TCR immunosequencing, statistical association of individual TCRs with disease status, and machine learning. Overall study results and their limits: Most TCR sequences were seen in very few donors, while some public TCRs were found in many individuals. In the study, 150 to 200 TCR beta chains were listed as associated with cytomegalovirus. According to a later analysis, TCR association rates differed among HLA loci, with DRB1 alleles showing the most associated TCRs and HLA-C alleles showing the fewest. In an earlier analysis of about 540 of the donors, most TCR beta V segments were observed in productive rearrangements about 87% or about 30% of the time, broadly matching IMGT annotations. The presence/absence analyses assumed that sequencing depth was roughly uniform across donors, and that assumption may not be true. Because counts were too low, around 18 rarely observed V segments, including chromosome 9 orphons, were left out of the earlier analysis of some 640 of the donors. A later genetic analysis associated a missense DCLRE1C variant with V-gene and J-gene trimming of TCR beta chains, and an independent cohort replicated the association. The sequencing pipeline was judged likely to have produced a cluster of highly shared sequence variants as a technical artifact. The 87-base-pair reads could not distinguish some IMGT-functional V segments, including TRBV6-2 and TRBV6-3, so those segments were excluded. In a later analysis, HLA-associated TCR beta chains were found to be more clonally expanded and to have lower generation probabilities than equally common non-associated chains. According to a later analysis, parvovirus B19, influenza, CMV and Epstein-Barr virus appeared linked to several top co-occurrence clusters. Linkage disequilibrium might explain the correlated functional status among segregating V segments, but an unknown experimental factor could not be excluded. A further reported finding was that TCR beta sequences accurately predicted the HLA-A and HLA-B alleles for most subjects in the first cohort. A later analysis found that most CMV-associated TCR beta chains appeared HLA-restricted, with HLA associations seemingly driven largely by CMV exposure. Only TCR beta chains were sequenced in this cohort, and the absence of alpha or paired-chain data limited detectable features. For the cohort, immune exposure information was limited to CMV serostatus. In vitro tests confirmed that three of the cytomegalovirus-associated TCR beta chains recognize cytomegalovirus antigens. A later analysis associated 15,000 or so TCR beta sequences with specific HLA alleles at a false discovery rate of 0.05. Because some donors lacked HLA typing at each locus, the association tests relied only on the typed subset. Assigning TCR associations to individual alleles was difficult when HLA alleles, especially DR and DQ, strongly co-occurred. Compared with the approximately 670-donor mean, donors in an Asian-associated ancestry cluster had fewer N-insertions in productive TCRs, according to a later genetic analysis. The classifier was reported to diagnose cytomegalovirus status with high specificity and sensitivity in both the original cohort and the validation cohort. According to the authors, the approach could potentially be generalized to other disease states and immunological phenotypes.

The cysteine opens and the phenylalanine closes a CDR3 of 17 amino acids. CDR3 DNA only is kept here, 51 bases in frame from base 1. The germline V gene provides CDR1 WSHSY and CDR2 SAAADI. V and J are truncated by 3 bases and 0 bases respectively, leaving an intervening sequence of 16 bases. Library generation was performed with the immunoSEQ multiplex PCR assay. For the multiplex PCR, a mixture combining 60 forward primers for TCR Vbeta segments and 13 reverse primers for TCR Jbeta segments was used. Amplification of the CDR3 region of rearranged TCR beta genes was performed with a multiplex PCR assay on genomic DNA. Amplified TCR beta libraries were sequenced as 87-base-pair reads on the Illumina HiSeq System. In the paper's pipeline: A later analysis tallied roughly 76 million unique TCR beta chains across the approximately 670 repertoires, and some 12 million of those chains were shared by two or more donors. To remove PCR and sequencing errors, raw reads were error-corrected and collapsed into unique sequences using a nearest-neighbor algorithm that merged closely related sequences. Alignment of CDR3 sequences to IMGT reference sequences was used to assign V, D and J gene segments. For a sequence to be retained, at least a six-nucleotide match to both a V gene segment and a J gene segment was required. A rearrangement was called productive if the CDR3 had no stop codons and remained in frame with V and J, and every other rearrangement was called non-productive. Following IMGT convention, CDR3 was defined as the stretch from the second conserved V-encoded cysteine to the conserved J-encoded phenylalanine. Sequences without an unambiguous match to a single V gene segment were excluded from the earlier analysis of 450 to 750 of the donors. An earlier analysis of 500 to 700 of the donors classified V segments as functional when productive rearrangements were above 56.7% and as segregating when the standard deviation between donors was above 5%. A statistical classification framework was developed to diagnose cytomegalovirus status using the catalog of TCR beta chain sequences. In a later analysis, TCR nucleotide sequences were compared against IMGT/GENE-DB human TR gene sequences so that V and J genes could be assigned. A later analysis assigned CDR3 sequences and most-parsimonious VDJ recombination scenarios with the TCRdist pipeline. In a later analysis, each TCR beta chain was defined by its CDR3 amino acid sequence together with its V-gene family, and reads without a unique V-gene family were excluded. A later analysis removed 550 to 700 highly shared, low-generation-probability nucleotide sequences to deal with suspected cross-contamination and a sequencing artifact. For each public chain, a later analysis derived a clonal expansion index from normalized ranks of inferred template counts within each repertoire. A later analysis computed generation probabilities with a VDJ recombination model fitted to out-of-frame rearrangements, and checked the results against IGoR. In a later analysis, TCR-TCR, TCR-HLA and TCR-CMV co-occurrence was scored with hypergeometric tests, and a repertoire-size bias correction was applied to TCR pairs. To estimate false discovery rates, a later analysis permuted the HLA or CMV assignments 20 times. A later analysis grouped co-occurring TCRs with DBSCAN, adding TCRdist sequence similarity when clustering within HLA-allele-positive subsets. Repertoires with fewer than 30,000 or more than 120,000 public chains were left out of co-occurrence clustering, as were four to six repertoires with anomalous nucleotide sharing. What TCRdb holds here is the immuneACCESS table cut down to in-frame rearrangements. Part of the clones is not present; checked against another copy, under half of the missing clones reflect an unresolved V gene, and the others are unexplained. V and J calls plus clone size are reproduced from that table; the DNA served to infer D and trimming. This sample gives 170,000 or so clones in total; approximately 80% of them show up just once. The ten largest make up around 7.2% of the sample.

Material for sequencing was PBMCs. This TCR was recovered from a man aged 25-40 years in good health and CMV-seropositive. In this chain, TRBV10-2 is recombined with TRBJ2-3; matching of 7 bases hints at TRBD2 as the D gene. The DNA sequence follows: TGCGCCAGCAGTGATGGGGGGGCGGTGTATAGCACAGATACGCAGTATTTT. This gives the protein CASSDGGAVYSTDTQYF.